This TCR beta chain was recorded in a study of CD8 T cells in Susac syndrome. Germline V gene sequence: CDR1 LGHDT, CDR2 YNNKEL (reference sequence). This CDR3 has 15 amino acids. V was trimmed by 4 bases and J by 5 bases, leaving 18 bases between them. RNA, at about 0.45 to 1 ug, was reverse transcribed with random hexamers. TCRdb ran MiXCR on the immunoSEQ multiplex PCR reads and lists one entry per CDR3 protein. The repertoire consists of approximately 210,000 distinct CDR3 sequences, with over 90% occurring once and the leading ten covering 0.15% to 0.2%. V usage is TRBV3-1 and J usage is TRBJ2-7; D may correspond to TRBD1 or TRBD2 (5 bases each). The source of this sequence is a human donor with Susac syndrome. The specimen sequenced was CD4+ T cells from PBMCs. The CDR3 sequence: CASSPDLRGGDEQYF. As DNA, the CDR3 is TGTGCCAGCAGCCCAGACCTGAGGGGCGGAGACGAGCAGTACTTC.